A selection of T cell receptor beta chains follows, all from one sample in a study of control samples from healthy donors and cancer patients. Measured with immunoSEQ multiplex PCR; TCRdb has only the in-frame clones, and not every one. The sample lists around 80,000 clones, 90% to 95% occurring once. Source material: blood. The receptors were gathered from a man in his fifties or sixties in good health. The CDR3 runs from the conserved cysteine through the conserved F or W. A D gene is named only where the DNA matches it firmly. Rows give clone size only sometimes, using once, few, many, or a class for an expanded clone.

v_call: TRBV24-1; clone_size: .; j_call: TRBJ1-1; d_call: .; cdr3_aa: CATSDPTTGSGTEAFF
v_call: TRBV5-1; clone_size: .; j_call: TRBJ2-1; d_call: .; cdr3_aa: CASRLGRDNEQFF
v_call: TRBV7-2; clone_size: once; j_call: TRBJ1-5; d_call: .; cdr3_aa: CASSLTSNQPQHF
v_call: TRBV5-1; clone_size: .; j_call: TRBJ1-1; d_call: .; cdr3_aa: CASSLDGMNTEAFF
v_call: TRBV24-1; clone_size: once; j_call: TRBJ2-1; d_call: .; cdr3_aa: CATSGDGSSYNEQFF
v_call: TRBV5-1; clone_size: large; j_call: TRBJ1-2; d_call: TRBD1; cdr3_aa: CASSPGQGASVYGYTF
v_call: TRBV5-5; clone_size: .; j_call: TRBJ2-5; d_call: .; cdr3_aa: CASSLAVRLETQYF
v_call: TRBV4-1; clone_size: .; j_call: TRBJ2-5; d_call: .; cdr3_aa: CASSPGPVFNQETQYF
v_call: TRBV6-4; clone_size: .; j_call: TRBJ1-6; d_call: .; cdr3_aa: CASSDSSTGSYNSPLHF
v_call: TRBV19; clone_size: .; j_call: TRBJ1-4; d_call: TRBD1; cdr3_aa: CASNRGPTNEKLFF
v_call: TRBV10-2; clone_size: .; j_call: TRBJ2-5; d_call: TRBD1; cdr3_aa: CASRQGASGETQYF
v_call: TRBV18; clone_size: .; j_call: TRBJ1-4; d_call: TRBD1; cdr3_aa: CASSPRDSSEKLFF
v_call: TRBV18; clone_size: .; j_call: TRBJ1-5; d_call: TRBD1; cdr3_aa: CASSPSEGVQGAQHF
v_call: TRBV29-1; clone_size: .; j_call: TRBJ1-2; d_call: .; cdr3_aa: CSVGPGGISNYGYTF
v_call: TRBV18; clone_size: .; j_call: TRBJ1-1; d_call: .; cdr3_aa: CASSPPMVNTEAFF
v_call: TRBV24-1; clone_size: .; j_call: TRBJ1-2; d_call: .; cdr3_aa: CATSSGSYGYTF
v_call: TRBV5-6; clone_size: .; j_call: TRBJ2-1; d_call: TRBD1; cdr3_aa: CASSFRTGISSYNEQFF
v_call: TRBV24-1; clone_size: .; j_call: TRBJ2-1; d_call: .; cdr3_aa: CATSRPPDEQFF
v_call: TRBV18; clone_size: .; j_call: TRBJ1-1; d_call: TRBD1; cdr3_aa: CASSRGQAEAFF
v_call: TRBV7-9; clone_size: .; j_call: TRBJ1-1; d_call: .; cdr3_aa: CASSPSLVNTEAFF
v_call: TRBV2; clone_size: .; j_call: TRBJ1-4; d_call: .; cdr3_aa: CASSELGKLFF
v_call: TRBV7-6; clone_size: .; j_call: TRBJ2-1; d_call: TRBD2; cdr3_aa: CASSTGSGGAREQFF
v_call: TRBV23-1; clone_size: .; j_call: TRBJ2-4; d_call: .; cdr3_aa: CASSPGATAKNIQYF
v_call: TRBV27; clone_size: .; j_call: TRBJ1-6; d_call: .; cdr3_aa: CASSLFPGPGRSPLHF
v_call: TRBV5-1; clone_size: .; j_call: TRBJ2-7; d_call: TRBD1; cdr3_aa: CASSLETGGVREQYF
v_call: TRBV5-1; clone_size: .; j_call: TRBJ2-3; d_call: .; cdr3_aa: CASSMSGPSTDTQYF